This entry lists 22 T cell receptor beta chains sequenced from one sample in a study of blood T cell repertoires in COVID-19. Libraries were prepared by immunoSEQ multiplex PCR; TCRdb keeps only in-frame clonotypes and omits some of them. Of more than 65,000 clones in the sample, more than 80% were seen once. The specimen sequenced was peripheral blood. These receptors came from a human donor in a cohort sampled during active COVID-19.

CDR3 protein: CSVTGQGSTDTQYF. In DNA form, the CDR3 reads TGCAGCGTGACCGGACAGGGAAGCACAGATACGCAGTATTTT. V gene TRBV29-1 combines with J gene TRBJ2-3; 8 nucleotides agree with TRBD1. The V segment lost 6 bases and the J segment 0 bases; nucleotides outside the gene matches: 5. CDR1 SQVTM and CDR2 ANQGSEA come from the germline V gene. The CDR3 runs to 14 residues.

As regards this clone: The same CDR3 arises from other DNA sequences in this sample as well. J is TRBJ2-7 and V is TRBV19; 13 bases align to TRBD2. Germline CDR1 and CDR2: LNHDA and SQIVND (reference sequence). V gave up 5 bases and J gave up 0 bases; unmatched junction bases: 4. The CDR3 totals 16 residues. The CDR3 DNA reads as TGTGCCAGTAGTCCACGGACTAGCGGGAGCTCCTACGAGCAGTACTTC. Translation gives CASSPRTSGSSYEQYF.

The chain combines TRBV24-1 with TRBJ1-2, with TRBD1 matching 8 bases. Germline values: CDR1 KGHDR, CDR2 SFDVKD. Trimming at V came to 4 bases and at J to 4 bases, leaving 10 bases not matched to a gene. The CDR3 is 16 residues long. This CDR3 reads CATSDPTADRVYGYTF. CDR3 DNA sequence: TGTGCCACCAGTGACCCAACGGCGGACAGGGTCTATGGCTACACCTTC.

This chain connects TRBV11-2 to TRBJ2-5; the match to TRBD1 covers 7 bases. V dropped 5 bases and J dropped 5; count of bases not matched to a gene: 11. CDR1 is SGHAT, CDR2 FQNNGV, per germline. There are 15 residues in the CDR3. The CDR3 spells CASSRARGREETQYF. Here the CDR3 DNA reads TGTGCCAGCAGCCGTGCGAGGGGGCGCGAGGAGACCCAGTACTTC.

This chain links TRBV28 with TRBJ2-1, with 8 bases lining up with TRBD1. The J segment lost 4 bases and the V segment lost 5 bases, leaving 7 bases of the junction unmatched. This CDR3 has 15 residues. CDR1 is MDHEN, CDR2 SYDVKM, per germline. The CDR3 DNA sequence: TGTGCCAGCAGTACTGCCGGGACAGGTTACAATGAGCAGTTCTTC. It codes for CASSTAGTGYNEQFF. The full variable domain, its missing parts supplied by reference TRBV28 and TRBJ2-1, is DVKVTQSSRYLVKRTGEKVFLECVQDMDHENMFWYRQDPGLGLRLIYFSYDVKMKEKGDIPEGYSVSREKKERFSLILESASTNQTSMYLCASSTAGTGYNEQFFGPGTRLTVL.

This chain joins TRBV2 and TRBJ2-5; a possible D gene is TRBD2 (6 bases). Germline V CDR1 and CDR2: SNHLY, FYNNEI. Trimming took off 7 bases at V and 1 base at J, with 10 bases between the two ends. This CDR3 is built from 13 residues. The DNA of the CDR3 is TGTGCCAGCATGGGACTCCTCCAAGAGACCCAGTACTTC. This gives the protein CASMGLLQETQYF.

The gene calls are TRBV28 and TRBJ2-2; D is perhaps TRBD2 (5 bases). V was trimmed by 1 base and J by 4 bases, leaving 10 bases between them. The CDR3 is made up of 15 amino acids. Germline V gene sequence: CDR1 MDHEN, CDR2 SYDVKM. CDR3 sequence reads: CASSLSRRITGELFF. The CDR3 DNA sequence: TGTGCCAGCAGTTTATCCAGGAGGATCACCGGGGAGCTGTTTTTT.

This clone was counted once. This CDR3 is CSLTWAGGGNTQYF. CDR3 bases: TGCAGCTTGACCTGGGCAGGGGGTGGGAATACGCAGTATTTT. V gene TRBV29-1 combines with J gene TRBJ2-3; 7 nucleotides line up with TRBD1. V was pared by 8 bases and J by 7 bases, with 15 bases of the junction left unmatched. CDR1 is SQVTM and CDR2 is ANQGSEA in the germline V gene. The CDR3 is 14 residues long.

This chain joins TRBV9 and TRBJ2-3, with TRBD2 matching 10 bases. The CDR3 runs to 14 residues. Germline CDR1 SGDLS, CDR2 YYNGEE. V shed 3 bases, J shed 7 bases, and the junction held 5 bases outside the gene matches. CDR3 amino acids: CASSGTSGINTQYF. DNA of the CDR3: TGTGCCAGCAGCGGGACTAGCGGCATTAATACGCAGTATTTT.

V usage is TRBV3-1 (or the pseudogene TRBV3-2) and J usage is TRBJ2-7; D call uncertain. Trimming stripped 4 bases from V and 0 bases from J, with 16 bases between. Germline loops: CDR1 LGHDT, CDR2 YNNKEL (reference sequence). This CDR3 is built from 16 residues. This chain's CDR3 is CASSPPVHYRSYEQYF. The CDR3 DNA follows: TGTGCCAGCAGCCCCCCGGTGCACTATCGCTCCTACGAGCAGTACTTC.

This clone was detected only a few times. The chain recombines TRBV12-3 or TRBV12-4 with TRBJ1-6, with TRBD1 as a possible D gene (5 bases). The CDR3 is 12 amino acids. V was shortened by 6 bases and J by 5 bases, with 5 bases between the two germline ends. CDR3 residues: CASRDNNSPLHF. CDR3 coding DNA: TGTGCCAGCAGGGACAATAATTCACCCCTCCACTTT.

This chain joins TRBV7-9 and TRBJ1-2; no definite D call. Between the trimmed V and J ends, which lost 5 bases and 3 bases, there was a span of 10 bases. This CDR3 has 13 amino acids. Germline assignment: CDR1 SEHNR and CDR2 FQNEAQ (reference sequence). CDR3 loop: CASSPQSHYGYTF. The CDR3 DNA reads as TGTGCCAGCAGCCCACAGAGTCACTATGGCTACACCTTC.

The V gene is TRBV3-1 (or the pseudogene TRBV3-2), the J gene TRBJ1-1; D is unclear. The V end lost 4 bases, the J end lost 0 bases, and 6 bases lay between the germline ends. Germline V gene lookup returns CDR1 LGHDT and CDR2 YNNKEL (reference sequence). The CDR3 is 13 amino acids. The CDR3 sequence is CASSLRMNTEAFF. CDR3 DNA: TGTGCCAGCAGCCTCAGGATGAACACTGAAGCTTTCTTT.

This clone was counted between two and nine times. The chain's CDR3 is CASSIRTGPLFF. DNA of the CDR3: TGTGCCAGCAGCATAAGGACAGGGCCTTTGTTCTTC. The chain has TRBV11-2 and TRBJ2-1; 8 nucleotides line up with TRBD1. This CDR3 has 12 residues. CDR1 and CDR2 from the germline V gene are SGHAT and FQNNGV. Unmatched junction bases numbered 9, after V lost 5 bases and J lost 15 bases.

This chain uses TRBV5-1 with TRBJ2-7; TRBD2 is a possible D gene (6 bases). V was shortened by 1 base and J by 3 bases, with 17 bases between the two germline ends. The CDR3 is 16 residues long. Germline lookup yields CDR1 SGHRS and CDR2 YFSETQ. The CDR3 loop is CASSLSRGAGIYEQYF. The CDR3 DNA sequence: TGCGCCAGCAGCTTGTCAAGGGGCGCGGGGATCTACGAGCAGTACTTC.

The chain couples TRBV11-3 to TRBJ2-2; 7 nucleotides agree with TRBD1. The germline V gene encodes CDR1 SGHNT and CDR2 YENEEA. V shed 4 bases and J 6 bases; nucleotides not matched to a gene: 14. The CDR3 extends over 17 amino acids. This CDR3 is CASSSEVYRGRSGELFF. The CDR3 bases are TGTGCCAGCAGCTCAGAGGTTTACAGGGGAAGGTCCGGGGAGCTGTTTTTT.

This chain joins TRBV3-1 (or the pseudogene TRBV3-2) and TRBJ2-5, with 8 bases identical to TRBD1. The CDR3 runs 16 residues. Germline loops: CDR1 LGHDT, CDR2 YNNKEL (reference sequence). The J segment lost 0 bases and the V segment lost 4 bases, leaving 7 bases of the junction unmatched. The CDR3 loop reads CASSRWTGSHQETQYF. In nucleotides, the CDR3 is TGTGCCAGCAGCCGGTGGACAGGGTCTCACCAAGAGACCCAGTACTTC.

V and J are TRBV7-2 and TRBJ2-7, with TRBD1 identical over 10 bases. The length of the CDR3 is 16 residues. Trimming removed 1 base from V and 5 bases from J; junction bases left unmatched: 8. Germline CDR1 is SGHTA and CDR2 is FQGNSA. Here the CDR3 DNA reads TGTGCCAGCAGCTTAGGGGGACAGGGGTCTAGGAACGAGCAGTACTTC. Protein sequence: CASSLGGQGSRNEQYF.

This clone was observed once. The chain couples TRBV6-2 or TRBV6-3 to TRBJ2-1, with 14 bases aligning to TRBD2. The CDR3 consists of 18 residues. Germline CDR1 is MNHEY and CDR2 is SVGEGT. V gave up 6 bases and J gave up 7 bases; unmatched junction bases: 14. The CDR3 bases are TGTGCCAGCAGCCCTTACGGACTAGCGGGGGGACGGGATAATGAGCAGTTCTTC. Its protein is CASSPYGLAGGRDNEQFF.

This sequence joins TRBV10-3 and TRBJ2-3, with 12 nucleotides matching TRBD2. The V and J ends lost 5 bases and 0 bases, in that order; junction bases with no gene match: 3. The CDR3 loop spans 16 amino acids. Germline V gene sequence: CDR1 ENHRY, CDR2 SYGVKD. Here the CDR3 reads CAISSGTSGSTDTQYF. CDR3 coding DNA: TGTGCCATCAGTTCGGGGACTAGCGGGAGCACAGATACGCAGTATTTT.

The chain carries TRBV2 and TRBJ1-5; 7 nucleotides align to TRBD1. This CDR3 is built from 15 residues. J gave up 3 bases and V 5 bases, and 7 bases lay outside the gene matches. Germline values: CDR1 SNHLY, CDR2 FYNNEI. The CDR3 nucleotides read TGTGCCAGCAGTCTCGGACAGGTTTTCAATCAGCCCCAGCATTTT. Protein product: CASSLGQVFNQPQHF.

The gene calls are TRBV30 and TRBJ1-6; D is possibly TRBD1 (6 bases). Germline CDR1 and CDR2: GTSNPN and SVGIG (reference sequence). The V end was cut by 5 bases, the J end by 7 bases, with 18 bases between. This CDR3 region has 15 residues. The CDR3 DNA reads as TGTGCCTGGCGACAGGAACTTAATCGAAATTCACCCCTCCACTTT. This sequence encodes CAWRQELNRNSPLHF.